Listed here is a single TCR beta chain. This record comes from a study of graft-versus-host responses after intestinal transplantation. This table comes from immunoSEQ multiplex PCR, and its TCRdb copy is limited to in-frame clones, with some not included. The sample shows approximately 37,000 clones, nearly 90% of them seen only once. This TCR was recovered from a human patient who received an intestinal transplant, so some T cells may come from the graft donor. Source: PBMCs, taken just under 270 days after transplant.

CDR3: CASSQGQGAGYEQYF. Here the CDR3 DNA reads TGCGCCAGCAGCCAAGGACAGGGGGCCGGCTACGAGCAGTACTTC. The chain combines TRBV4-1 with TRBJ2-7; 10 bases are a match to TRBD1. Trimming cost V 1 base and J 3 bases; bases outside gene matches: 3. Germline V lookup: CDR1 MGHRA, CDR2 YSYEKL. CDR3 length: 15 residues.